Shown below are 9 T cell receptor beta chains from a single sample sequenced in a study of T cells in women clearing cervical HPV infection. Only in-frame clones appear in the TCRdb table, and some are missing; sequencing was by immunoSEQ multiplex PCR. The sample table includes under 45,000 clones. Material: blood buffy coat. These receptor sequences come from a woman aged 18-69 years with a cervical HPV16 infection that either progressed to CIN3+ or cleared (not recorded which).

Worth noting for this clone: The read ends 3 residues early relative to the CDR3; the germline J gene fills the gap. The chain employs TRBV19 and TRBJ2-5; no firm D call. This CDR3 is built from 13 residues. Germline CDR1 is LNHDA and CDR2 is SQIVND (reference sequence). V was cut by 0 bases and J by 6 bases, with 8 bases left in between. This CDR3 reads CASSIELAKTQYF. The DNA read from the CDR3 is TGTGCCAGTAGTATAGAACTCGCAAAGACC.

As regards this clone: The read falls 3 residues short of the CDR3 end, and the missing part is taken from the germline J gene. The rearrangement links TRBV20-1 to TRBJ2-5, with unresolved D. V dropped 7 bases and J dropped 5 bases, with 14 bases sitting between them. Germline V gene lookup returns CDR1 DFQATT and CDR2 SNEGSKA (reference sequence). The CDR3 loop spans 12 amino acids. The DNA read from the CDR3 is TGCAGTGTCTATTCCCCTCGGGAGACC. Translating it yields CSVYSPRET. The entire CDR3 reads CSVYSPRETQYF.

Notes on this clone: The read ends 3 residues before the CDR3 terminus; that terminus is restored from the germline J gene. V usage is TRBV12-5 and J usage is TRBJ2-5; possibly TRBD1 or TRBD2 for D (6 bases each). CDR3 length equals 13 residues. Per germline, CDR1 LGHNT and CDR2 FRNRAP. Trimming pared 11 bases from V and 6 bases from J, leaving 19 bases between. The CDR3 is CALRDNLGKTQYF. The covered CDR3 bases are TGTGCTCTGCGGGACAATCTTGGAAAGACC.

Turning to this clone: Coverage ceases 3 residues before the CDR3 finishes, and the germline J gene fills in the end. V usage is TRBV30 and J usage is TRBJ2-4, with D possibly matching TRBD1 (6 bases). The CDR3 runs 13 residues. Germline loops: CDR1 GTSNPN, CDR2 SVGIG (reference sequence). The CDR3 region is CACSRQEYGGQYF. CDR3 DNA, as far as it was read: TGTGCCTGCTCGAGACAGGAATATGGTGGT.

Concerning this clone: The read terminates 3 residues before the CDR3 end, so the remaining end is supplied by the germline J gene. The chain carries TRBV12-3 or TRBV12-4 and TRBJ2-1, with 8 positions matching TRBD2. J was trimmed by 4 bases and V by 4 bases; bases with no gene match: 12. The CDR3 runs 17 residues. Incomplete CDR3 DNA: TGTGCCAGCAGTTCCCCTCCGACTAGCGAATCATACAATGAG. Encoded protein: CASSSPPTSESYNE. Given in full, the CDR3 is CASSSPPTSESYNEQFF.

With regard to this clone: The read terminates 3 residues before the CDR3 end, so the remaining end is supplied by the germline J gene. This chain uses TRBV20-1 with TRBJ1-5, with 7 bases fitting TRBD1. The CDR3 loop spans 15 amino acids. CDR1 is DFQATT, CDR2 SNEGSKA, per germline (reference sequence). V dropped 5 bases and J dropped 1; count of bases not matched to a gene: 8. The CDR3 spells CSALQGPTSNQPQHF. The sequenced part of the CDR3 DNA is TGCAGTGCTCTACAGGGGCCTACAAGCAATCAGCCC.

Turning to this clone: With the read ending 3 residues before the CDR3 end, the germline J gene is used to fill in that end. The gene calls are TRBV19 and TRBJ1-1, with TRBD1 identical over 9 bases. In germline, CDR1 is LNHDA, CDR2 SQIVND (reference sequence). V dropped 4 bases and J dropped 1; count of bases not matched to a gene: 1. This CDR3 contains 14 residues. The DNA read from the CDR3 is TGTGCCAGTAGTAGGGGACAGGGGAACACTGAA. It yields the protein CASSRGQGNTE. The full CDR3 is CASSRGQGNTEAFF.

This clone is called medium-sized based on its frequency. Coverage ceases 3 residues before the CDR3 finishes, and the germline J gene fills in the end. The rearrangement joins TRBV19 to TRBJ2-7, with a possible D match to TRBD1 (6 bases). CDR1 and CDR2 (germline): LNHDA, SQIVND (reference sequence). Trimming took off 2 bases at V and 5 bases at J, with 10 bases between the two ends. The CDR3 sequence is 13 residues long. CDR3 sequence reads: CASSIQGKNEQYF. CDR3 DNA, as far as it was read: TGTGCCAGTAGTATACAGGGGAAAAACGAG.

As for this clone: From the germline J gene comes the end of the CDR3, since the read stops 3 residues before it. This chain uses TRBV18 with TRBJ1-1; TRBD1 matches at 8 bases. The CDR3 is made up of 14 amino acids. Germline CDR1 KGHSH, CDR2 LQKENI. J lost 7 bases, V lost 3 bases, and 7 bases had no gene match. CDR3 loop: CASSPDRGVLEAFF. CDR3 DNA (partial): TGTGCCAGCTCACCCGACAGGGGTGTACTTGAA. Combining the CDR3 with reference TRBV18 and TRBJ1-1 gives the whole variable domain NAGVMQNPRHLVRRRGQEARLRCSPMKGHSHVYWYRQLPEEGLKFMVYLQKENIIDESGMPKERFSAEFPKEGPSILRIQQVVRGDSAAYFCASSPDRGVLEAFFGQGTRLTVV.